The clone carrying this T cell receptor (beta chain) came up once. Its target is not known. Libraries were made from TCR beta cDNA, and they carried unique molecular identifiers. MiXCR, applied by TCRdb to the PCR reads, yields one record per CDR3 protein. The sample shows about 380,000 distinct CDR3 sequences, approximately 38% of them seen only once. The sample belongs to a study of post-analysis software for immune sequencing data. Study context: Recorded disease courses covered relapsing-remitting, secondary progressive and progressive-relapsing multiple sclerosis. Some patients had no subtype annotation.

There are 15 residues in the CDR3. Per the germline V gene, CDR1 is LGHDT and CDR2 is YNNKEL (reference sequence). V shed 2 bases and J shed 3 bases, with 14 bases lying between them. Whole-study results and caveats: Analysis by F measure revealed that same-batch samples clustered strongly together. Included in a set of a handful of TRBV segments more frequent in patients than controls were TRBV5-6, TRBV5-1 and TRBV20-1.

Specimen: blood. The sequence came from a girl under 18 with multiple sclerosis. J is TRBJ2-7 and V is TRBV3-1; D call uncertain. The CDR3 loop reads CASSQPGQANYEQYF. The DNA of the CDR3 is TGTGCCAGCAGCCAACCAGGCCAGGCGAACTACGAGCAGTACTTC.